The present T cell receptor (beta chain) was sequenced within a study of blood T cell repertoires in COVID-19. Study overall: From the United States, Italy and Spain came samples of acute and convalescent COVID-19. PBMCs, B-cell-depleted T cells, or T cells were the source of the cDNA or gDNA that made up the material.

Germline V gene sequence: CDR1 SGHAT, CDR2 FQDESV (reference sequence). This CDR3 is built from 16 residues. Germline trimming cut 5 bases from V and 1 base from J; bases unmatched to any gene: 8. In the source study's methods: Reference gene primer amplification gave nucleated cell count estimates. Sequencing used immunoSEQ multiplex PCR; TCRdb keeps in-frame clones, though not all of them. V and J calls and clone size are copied from that table; D and trimming were computed from the DNA. The data show around 120,000 clones, approximately 80% seen once. The specimen sequenced was peripheral blood. The receptor was isolated from a man over 45 with acute or convalescent COVID-19. The rearrangement uses TRBV11-1 and TRBJ2-3; the match to TRBD1 covers 8 bases. The CDR3 protein is CASSREWTGRTDTQYF. The CDR3 DNA is TGTGCCAGCAGCCGTGAGTGGACAGGGCGCACAGATACGCAGTATTTT. Variable domain in full (rest from reference TRBV11-1 and TRBJ2-3): EAEVAQSPRYKITEKSQAVAFWCDPISGHATLYWYRQILGQGPELLVQFQDESVVDDSQLPKDRFSAERLKGVDSTLKIQPAELGDSAMYLCASSREWTGRTDTQYFGPGTRLTVL.